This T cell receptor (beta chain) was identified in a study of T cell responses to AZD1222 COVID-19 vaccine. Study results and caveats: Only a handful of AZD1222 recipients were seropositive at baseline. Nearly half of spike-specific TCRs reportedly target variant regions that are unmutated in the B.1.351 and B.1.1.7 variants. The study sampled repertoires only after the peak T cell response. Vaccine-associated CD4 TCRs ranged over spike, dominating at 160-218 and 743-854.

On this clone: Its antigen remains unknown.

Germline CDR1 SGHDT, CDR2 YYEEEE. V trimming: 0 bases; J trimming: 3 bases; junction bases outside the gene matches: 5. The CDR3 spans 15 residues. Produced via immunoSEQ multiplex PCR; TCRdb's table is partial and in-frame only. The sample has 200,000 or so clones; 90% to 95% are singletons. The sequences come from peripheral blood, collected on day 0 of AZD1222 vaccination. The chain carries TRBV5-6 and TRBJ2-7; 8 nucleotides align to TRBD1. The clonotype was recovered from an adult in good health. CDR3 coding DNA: TGTGCCAGCAGCTTGGCTGGGACAGGAGTCTACGAGCAGTACTTC. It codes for CASSLAGTGVYEQYF.